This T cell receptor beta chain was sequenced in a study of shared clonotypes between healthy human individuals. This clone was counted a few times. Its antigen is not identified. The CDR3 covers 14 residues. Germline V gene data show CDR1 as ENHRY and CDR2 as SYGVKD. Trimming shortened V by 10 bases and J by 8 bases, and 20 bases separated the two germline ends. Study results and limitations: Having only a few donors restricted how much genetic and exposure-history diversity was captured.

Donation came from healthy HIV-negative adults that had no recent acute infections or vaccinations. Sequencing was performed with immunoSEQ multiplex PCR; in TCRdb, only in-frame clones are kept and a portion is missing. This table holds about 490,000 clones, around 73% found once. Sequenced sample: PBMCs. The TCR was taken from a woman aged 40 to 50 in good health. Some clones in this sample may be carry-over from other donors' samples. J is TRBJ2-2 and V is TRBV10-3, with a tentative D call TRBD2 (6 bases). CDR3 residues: CATSGTQELGELFF. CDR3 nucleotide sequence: TGTGCCACCTCCGGGACTCAGGAGTTGGGGGAGCTGTTTTTT.